This note documents a single T cell receptor (beta chain) sequence. What antigen it recognizes has not been identified. The data were obtained in a study of control samples from healthy donors and cancer patients (dated by TCRdb to about 2020). Library creation used the immunoSEQ multiplex PCR assay. TCRdb stores this immuneACCESS table with in-frame sequences only. Part of the clones is absent; in the studies checked, under half of the shortfall reflects unresolved V genes, and no reason is known for the rest. Per the sample table, the count is about 210,000 clones. 2% to 2.5% of the sample lies in the top ten. CDR3 length: 15 amino acids, cysteine to phenylalanine. This entry keeps only the CDR3 DNA: 45 bases, framed from base 1. As encoded in the germline V gene, CDR1 is MDHEN while CDR2 is SYDVKM. The germline V and J ends show losses of 8 bases and 5 bases respectively, and no gene match explains 11 bases of the junction.

Sample: blood. The sequence was obtained from a woman aged 25 to 39 in good health. The V and J segments used are TRBV28 and TRBJ1-5, with 8 central nucleotides matching TRBD1. The CDR3 here reads CASQGAGTPYQPQHF. In nucleotide form, the sequence is TGTGCCAGCCAGGGGGCAGGGACTCCTTATCAGCCCCAGCATTTT.